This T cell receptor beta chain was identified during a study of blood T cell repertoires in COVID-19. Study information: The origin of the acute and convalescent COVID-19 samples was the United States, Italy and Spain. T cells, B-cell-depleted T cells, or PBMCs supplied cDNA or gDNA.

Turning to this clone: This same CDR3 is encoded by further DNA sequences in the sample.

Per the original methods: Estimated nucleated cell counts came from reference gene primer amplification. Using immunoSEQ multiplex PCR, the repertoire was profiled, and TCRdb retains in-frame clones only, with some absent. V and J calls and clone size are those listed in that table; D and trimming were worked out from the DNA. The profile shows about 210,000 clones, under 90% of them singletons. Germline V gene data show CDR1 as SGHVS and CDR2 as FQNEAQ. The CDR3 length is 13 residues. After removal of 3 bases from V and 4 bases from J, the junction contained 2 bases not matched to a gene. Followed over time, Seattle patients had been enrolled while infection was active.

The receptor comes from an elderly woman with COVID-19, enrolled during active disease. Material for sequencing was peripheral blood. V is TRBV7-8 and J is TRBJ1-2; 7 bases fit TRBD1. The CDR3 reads CASSFRGTYGYTF. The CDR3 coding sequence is TGTGCCAGCAGCTTCAGGGGGACCTATGGCTACACCTTC.